This TCR beta chain stems from a study of T-cell memory formation after mild COVID-19. In the study overall: Clustering of TCRs was largely donor specific.

Remarks on this clonotype: The antigen is unknown.

One entry per CDR3 protein, called by TCRdb with MiXCR from the 5' RACE reads. There are around 250,000 distinct CDR3 sequences in the sample; over 15% occur only once, and 22% lies in the top ten. The CDR3 contains 17 residues. V was clipped by 1 base and J by 0 bases, with 16 bases between them. From germline, CDR1 is SGHVS and CDR2 FQNEAQ. Findings and limits, study-wide: Specificity for SARS-CoV-2 was not confirmed among the second-wave clones peaking on day 37. Among clones contracting day 15 to 85, CD4/CD8 was balanced, whereas later expanders leaned CD4+.

J is TRBJ2-7 and V is TRBV7-8, with D perhaps TRBD1 or TRBD2 (5 bases each). This TCR was recovered from a man between 18 and 35 years old who had mild COVID-19 (a few samples of this study predate the infection). Cell type and time point are not known. The sample was PBMCs or a T cell subset sorted from them (not recorded which). CDR3 region: CASSLESGTVGSYEQYF. The CDR3 coding sequence is TGTGCCAGCAGCTTAGAGTCCGGGACCGTCGGCTCCTACGAGCAGTACTTC.